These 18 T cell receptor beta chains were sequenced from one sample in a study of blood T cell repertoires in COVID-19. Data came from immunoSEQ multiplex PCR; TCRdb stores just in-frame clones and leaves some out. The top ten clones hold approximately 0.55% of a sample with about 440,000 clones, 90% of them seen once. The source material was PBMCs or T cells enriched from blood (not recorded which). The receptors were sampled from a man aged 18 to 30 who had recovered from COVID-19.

This CDR3 is CSAAENTEAFF. Here the CDR3 DNA reads TGCAGTGCCGCAGAGAACACTGAAGCTTTCTTT. This chain links TRBV20-1 with TRBJ1-1, with D unresolved. The germline gives CDR1 DFQATT, CDR2 SNEGSKA (reference sequence). V was cut by 6 bases and J by 1 base, with 6 bases left in between. There are 11 residues in the CDR3.

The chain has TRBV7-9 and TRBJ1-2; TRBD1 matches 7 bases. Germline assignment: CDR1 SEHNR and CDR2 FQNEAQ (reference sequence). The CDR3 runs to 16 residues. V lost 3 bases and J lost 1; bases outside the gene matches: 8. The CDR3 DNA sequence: TGTGCCAGCAGCTTGACAGGGATCGCCCGTAACTATGGCTACACCTTC. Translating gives CASSLTGIARNYGYTF. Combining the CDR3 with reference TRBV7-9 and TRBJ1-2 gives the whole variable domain DTGVSQNPRHKITKRGQNVTFRCDPISEHNRLYWYRQTLGQGPEFLTYFQNEAQLEKSRLLSDRFSAERPKGSFSTLEIQRTEQGDSAMYLCASSLTGIARNYGYTFGSGTRLTVV.

The CDR3 coding sequence is TGTGCCAGCAGTCCTACGGGTTTTGATGAAGCTTTCTTT. It codes for CASSPTGFDEAFF. The gene calls are TRBV7-8 and TRBJ1-1, with D uncertain. The ends were cut back, 6 bases at V and 7 bases at J, with 15 bases in the middle. This CDR3 comprises 13 residues. CDR1 and CDR2 (germline): SGHVS, FQNEAQ.

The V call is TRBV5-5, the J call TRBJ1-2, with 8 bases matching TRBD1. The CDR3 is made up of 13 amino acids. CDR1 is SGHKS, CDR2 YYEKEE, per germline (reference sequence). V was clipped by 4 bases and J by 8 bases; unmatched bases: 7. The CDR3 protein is CASSPDRGRGYTF. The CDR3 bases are TGTGCCAGCAGCCCTGACAGGGGACGAGGCTACACCTTC.

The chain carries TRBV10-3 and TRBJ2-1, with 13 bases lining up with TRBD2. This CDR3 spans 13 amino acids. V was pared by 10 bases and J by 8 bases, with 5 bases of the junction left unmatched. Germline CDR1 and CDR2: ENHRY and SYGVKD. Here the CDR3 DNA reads TGTGCCACAGGACTAGCGGGAGCTGATGAGCAGTTCTTC. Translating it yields CATGLAGADEQFF.

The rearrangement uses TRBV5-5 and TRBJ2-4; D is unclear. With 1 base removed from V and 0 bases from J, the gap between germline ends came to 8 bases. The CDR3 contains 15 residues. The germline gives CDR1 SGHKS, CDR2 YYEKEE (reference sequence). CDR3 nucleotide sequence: TGTGCCAGCAGCTTGAGTTCGGTAGCCAAAAACATTCAGTACTTC. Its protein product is CASSLSSVAKNIQYF. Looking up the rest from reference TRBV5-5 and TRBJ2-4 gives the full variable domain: DAGVTQSPTHLIKTRGQQVTLRCSPISGHKSVSWYQQVLGQGPQFIFQYYEKEERGRGNFPDRFSARQFPNYSSELNVNALLLGDSALYLCASSLSSVAKNIQYFGAGTRLSVL.

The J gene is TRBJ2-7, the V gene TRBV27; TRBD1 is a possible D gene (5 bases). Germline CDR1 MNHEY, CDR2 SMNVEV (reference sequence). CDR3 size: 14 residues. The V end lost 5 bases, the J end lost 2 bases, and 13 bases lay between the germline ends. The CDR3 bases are TGTGCCAGCAGTGCAGGGCAAGGTCCCTACGAGCAGTACTTC. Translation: CASSAGQGPYEQYF.

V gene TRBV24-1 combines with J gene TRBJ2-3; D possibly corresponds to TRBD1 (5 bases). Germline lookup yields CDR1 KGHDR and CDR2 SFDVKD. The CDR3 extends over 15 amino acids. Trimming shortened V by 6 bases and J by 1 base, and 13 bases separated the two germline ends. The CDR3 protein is CATSQGSRGTDTQYF. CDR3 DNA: TGTGCCACCAGTCAGGGTAGCAGGGGCACAGATACGCAGTATTTT.

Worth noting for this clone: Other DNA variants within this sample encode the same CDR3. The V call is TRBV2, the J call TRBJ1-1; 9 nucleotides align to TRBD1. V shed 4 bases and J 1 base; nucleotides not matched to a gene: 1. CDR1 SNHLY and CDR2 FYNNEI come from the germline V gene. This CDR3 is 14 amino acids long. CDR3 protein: CASSADRGNTEAFF. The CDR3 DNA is TGTGCCAGCAGTGCGGACAGGGGGAACACTGAAGCTTTCTTT.

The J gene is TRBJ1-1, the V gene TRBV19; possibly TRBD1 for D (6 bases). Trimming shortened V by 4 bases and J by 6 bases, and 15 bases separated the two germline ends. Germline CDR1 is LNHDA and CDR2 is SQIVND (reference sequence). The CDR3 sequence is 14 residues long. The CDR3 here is CASSRFLGGPEAFF. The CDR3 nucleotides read TGTGCCAGTAGTAGGTTTTTAGGGGGACCTGAAGCTTTCTTT.

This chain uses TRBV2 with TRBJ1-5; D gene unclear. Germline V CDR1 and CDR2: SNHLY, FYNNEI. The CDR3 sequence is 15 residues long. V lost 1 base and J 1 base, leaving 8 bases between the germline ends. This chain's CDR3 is CASSEESSSNQPQHF. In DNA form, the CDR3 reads TGTGCCAGCAGTGAAGAGAGCTCCAGCAATCAGCCCCAGCATTTT.

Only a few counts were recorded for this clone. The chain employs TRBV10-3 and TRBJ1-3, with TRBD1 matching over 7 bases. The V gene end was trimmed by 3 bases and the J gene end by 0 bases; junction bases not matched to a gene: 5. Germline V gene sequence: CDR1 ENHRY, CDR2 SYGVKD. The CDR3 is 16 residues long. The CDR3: CAISDNRGISGNTIYF. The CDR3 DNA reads TGTGCCATCAGTGATAACAGGGGAATCTCTGGAAACACCATATATTTT.

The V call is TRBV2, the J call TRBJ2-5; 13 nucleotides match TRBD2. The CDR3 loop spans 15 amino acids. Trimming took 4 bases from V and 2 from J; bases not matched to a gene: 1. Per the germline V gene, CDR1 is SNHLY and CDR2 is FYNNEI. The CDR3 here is CASSGTSGGQETQYF. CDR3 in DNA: TGTGCCAGCAGTGGGACTAGCGGGGGACAAGAGACCCAGTACTTC. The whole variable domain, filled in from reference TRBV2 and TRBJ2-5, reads EPEVTQTPSHQVTQMGQEVILRCVPISNHLYFYWYRQILGQKVEFLVSFYNNEISEKSEIFDDQFSVERPDGSNFTLKIRSTKLEDSAMYFCASSGTSGGQETQYFGPGTRLLVL.

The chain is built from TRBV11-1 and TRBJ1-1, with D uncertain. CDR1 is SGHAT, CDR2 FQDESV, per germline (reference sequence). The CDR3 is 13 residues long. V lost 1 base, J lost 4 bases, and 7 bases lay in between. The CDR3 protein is CASSLEPFTEAFF. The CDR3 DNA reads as TGTGCCAGCAGCTTAGAGCCGTTCACTGAAGCTTTCTTT. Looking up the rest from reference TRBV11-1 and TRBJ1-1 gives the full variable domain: EAEVAQSPRYKITEKSQAVAFWCDPISGHATLYWYRQILGQGPELLVQFQDESVVDDSQLPKDRFSAERLKGVDSTLKIQPAELGDSAMYLCASSLEPFTEAFFGQGTRLTVV.

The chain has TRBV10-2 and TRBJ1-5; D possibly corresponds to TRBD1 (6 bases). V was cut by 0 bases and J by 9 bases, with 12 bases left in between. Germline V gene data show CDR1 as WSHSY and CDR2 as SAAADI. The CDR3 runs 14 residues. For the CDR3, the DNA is TGCGCCAGCAGTGAGTCCAAGGGGGGGACGCCCCAGCATTTT. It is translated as CASSESKGGTPQHF.

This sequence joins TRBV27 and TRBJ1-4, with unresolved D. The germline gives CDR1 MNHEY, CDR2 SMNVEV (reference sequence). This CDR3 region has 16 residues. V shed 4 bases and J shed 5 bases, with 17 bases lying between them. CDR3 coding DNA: TGTGCCAGCAGTTCCCTCTCTTCCGTCCCGAATGAAAAACTGTTTTTT. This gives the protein CASSSLSSVPNEKLFF.

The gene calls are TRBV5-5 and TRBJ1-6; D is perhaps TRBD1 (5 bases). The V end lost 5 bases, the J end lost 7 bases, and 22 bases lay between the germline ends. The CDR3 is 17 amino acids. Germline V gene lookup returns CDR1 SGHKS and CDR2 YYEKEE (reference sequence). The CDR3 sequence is CASRKLLRDLPNSPLHF. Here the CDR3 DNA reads TGTGCCAGCAGGAAACTCCTGCGGGACCTACCAAATTCACCCCTCCACTTT.

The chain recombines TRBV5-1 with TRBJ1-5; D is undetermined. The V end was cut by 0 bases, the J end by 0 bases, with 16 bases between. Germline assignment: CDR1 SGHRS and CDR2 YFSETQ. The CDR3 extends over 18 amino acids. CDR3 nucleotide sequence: TGCGCCAGCAGCTTGGTTCCCCAGGAGGGCTATAGCAATCAGCCCCAGCATTTT. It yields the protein CASSLVPQEGYSNQPQHF.